The rows below give T cell receptor beta chains drawn from one sample of a study of blood T cell repertoires in COVID-19. TCRdb's table, derived via immunoSEQ multiplex PCR, lists solely in-frame clones and lacks some. The sample holds some 200,000 clones, about 95% seen once. Specimen: peripheral blood. The receptors were gathered from a man aged 25 to 45 with COVID-19, enrolled during active disease. Each CDR3 is given with its conserved first and last residue. D genes are given only for firm matches. Rows give clone size only sometimes, using once, few, many, or a class for an expanded clone.

TRBV19	TRBJ1-1	NA	TRBD1	CASSISEQGAGWNTEAFF	TGTGCCAGTAGTATATCGGAACAGGGGGCCGGATGGAACACTGAAGCTTTCTTT
TRBV29-1	TRBJ2-7	NA	NA	CSGGQHRGEQYF	TGCAGCGGCGGACAGCACCGAGGGGAGCAGTACTTC
TRBV19	TRBJ1-2	NA	NA	CASSIVDRDNYGYTF	TGTGCCAGTAGTATAGTAGACAGAGATAACTATGGCTACACCTTC
TRBV18	TRBJ1-2	NA	TRBD1	CASSPGQGGDYGYTF	TGTGCCAGCTCACCCGGACAGGGCGGGGACTATGGCTACACCTTC
TRBV5-1	TRBJ1-1	NA	NA	CASSLQVSIGAEAFF	TGCGCCAGCAGCTTACAGGTTTCGATAGGGGCAGAAGCTTTCTTT
TRBV7-9	TRBJ2-5	NA	NA	CASSLVAHETQYF	TGTGCCAGCAGCTTAGTAGCCCATGAGACCCAGTACTTC
TRBV20-1	TRBJ2-7	few	NA	CSASSGHEQYF	TGCAGTGCTAGCTCGGGTCACGAGCAGTACTTC
TRBV27	TRBJ2-7	once	TRBD1	CASSSPDRGSYEQYF	TGTGCCAGCAGTTCCCCCGACAGGGGCTCCTACGAGCAGTACTTC
TRBV5-1	TRBJ2-1	NA	TRBD1	CASSLGGAGGNEQFF	TGCGCCAGCAGCTTGGGAGGGGCAGGGGGCAATGAGCAGTTCTTC
TRBV10-2	TRBJ2-7	NA	NA	CASSESSKHDEQYF	TGCGCCAGCAGTGAGTCGTCGAAACACGACGAGCAGTACTTC
TRBV25-1	TRBJ2-7	NA	NA	CASSDPGNGGLRSYEQYF	TGTGCCAGCAGTGACCCGGGAAATGGGGGCCTACGCTCCTACGAGCAGTACTTC
TRBV5-4	TRBJ1-4	once	NA	CASSRADRLNEKLFF	TGTGCCAGCAGCAGAGCAGACAGGCTTAATGAAAAACTGTTTTTT
TRBV10-1	TRBJ1-1	NA	TRBD1	CASSDHTGVFALPAEAFF	TGCGCCAGCAGTGATCATACAGGGGTTTTCGCCCTGCCCGCAGAAGCTTTCTTT
TRBV4-1	TRBJ2-2	NA	NA	CASSQDPGRRTGELFF	TGCGCCAGCAGCCAAGATCCAGGGAGGCGCACCGGGGAGCTGTTTTTT
TRBV6-5	TRBJ2-2	NA	TRBD2	CASMVGGAGTGELFF	TGTGCCAGCATGGTCGGGGGGGCTGGCACCGGGGAGCTGTTTTTT
TRBV12-3/TRBV12-4	TRBJ2-7	NA	NA	CASSSEGLYEQYF	TGTGCCAGCAGTTCCGAGGGCCTCTACGAGCAGTACTTC
TRBV11-2	TRBJ1-4	NA	TRBD1	CASATGQGEEKLFF	TGTGCCAGCGCAACGGGACAGGGTGAAGAAAAACTGTTTTTT
TRBV19	TRBJ1-2	NA	TRBD1	CASSATTGVRYGYTF	TGTGCCAGTAGTGCGACGACAGGGGTTAGGTATGGCTACACCTTC
TRBV9	TRBJ1-2	NA	NA	CASSVDPEAYGYTF	TGTGCCAGCAGCGTAGATCCGGAGGCCTATGGCTACACCTTC
TRBV25-1	TRBJ2-2	NA	TRBD2	CASRTSGTGELFF	TGTGCCAGCAGAACTAGCGGCACCGGGGAGCTGTTTTTT
TRBV18	TRBJ2-5	NA	NA	CASSPSHAGGETQYF	TGTGCCAGCTCACCATCACATGCAGGCGGGGAGACCCAGTACTTC
TRBV12-3/TRBV12-4	TRBJ1-2	NA	TRBD1	CASGTGAWYGYTF	TGTGCCAGCGGGACAGGGGCTTGGTATGGCTACACCTTC